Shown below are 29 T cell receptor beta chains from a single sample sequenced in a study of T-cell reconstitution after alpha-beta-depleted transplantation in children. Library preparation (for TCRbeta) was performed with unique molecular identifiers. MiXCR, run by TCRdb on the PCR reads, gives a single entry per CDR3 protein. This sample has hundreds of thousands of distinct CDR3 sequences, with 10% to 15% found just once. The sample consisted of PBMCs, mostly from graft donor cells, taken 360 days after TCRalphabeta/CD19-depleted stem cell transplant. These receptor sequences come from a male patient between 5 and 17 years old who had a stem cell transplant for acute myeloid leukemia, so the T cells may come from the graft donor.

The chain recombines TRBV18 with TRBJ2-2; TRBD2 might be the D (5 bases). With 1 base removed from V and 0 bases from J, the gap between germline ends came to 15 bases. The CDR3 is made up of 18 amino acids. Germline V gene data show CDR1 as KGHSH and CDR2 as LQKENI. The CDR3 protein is CASSPLLLRVSNTGELFF. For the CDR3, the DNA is TGTGCCAGCTCACCACTCCTCTTGAGGGTGTCGAACACCGGGGAGCTGTTTTTT.

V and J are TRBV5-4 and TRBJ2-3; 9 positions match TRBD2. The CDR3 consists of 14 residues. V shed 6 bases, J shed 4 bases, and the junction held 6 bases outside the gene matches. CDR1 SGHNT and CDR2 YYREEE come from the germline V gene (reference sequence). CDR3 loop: CASTAGGGPDTQYF. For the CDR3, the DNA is TGTGCCAGCACAGCGGGGGGAGGGCCAGATACGCAGTATTTT.

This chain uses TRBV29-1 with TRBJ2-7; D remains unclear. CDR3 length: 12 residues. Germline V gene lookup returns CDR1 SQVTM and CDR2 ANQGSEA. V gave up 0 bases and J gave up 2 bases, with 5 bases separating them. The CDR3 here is CSVEDLAYEQYF. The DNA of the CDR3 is TGCAGCGTTGAAGACCTTGCCTACGAGCAGTACTTC.

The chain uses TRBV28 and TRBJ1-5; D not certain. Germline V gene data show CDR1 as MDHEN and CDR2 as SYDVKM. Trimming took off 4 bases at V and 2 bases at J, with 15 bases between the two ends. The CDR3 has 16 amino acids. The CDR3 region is CASSSTREGGNQPQHF. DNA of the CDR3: TGTGCCAGCAGTTCCACACGGGAGGGTGGCAATCAGCCCCAGCATTTT.

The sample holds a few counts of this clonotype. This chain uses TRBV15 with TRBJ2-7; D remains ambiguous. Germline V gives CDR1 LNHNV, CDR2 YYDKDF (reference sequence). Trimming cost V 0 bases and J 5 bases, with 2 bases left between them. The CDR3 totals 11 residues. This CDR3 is CATSRDHEQYF. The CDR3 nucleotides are TGTGCCACCAGCAGAGATCACGAGCAGTACTTC.

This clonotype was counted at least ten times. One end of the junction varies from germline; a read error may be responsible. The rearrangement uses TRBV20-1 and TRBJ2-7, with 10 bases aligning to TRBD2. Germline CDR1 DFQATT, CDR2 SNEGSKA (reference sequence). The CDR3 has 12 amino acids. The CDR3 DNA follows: TGTAGTGCGGGACTAGCGTCCTACGAGCAGTACTTC. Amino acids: CSAGLASYEQYF.

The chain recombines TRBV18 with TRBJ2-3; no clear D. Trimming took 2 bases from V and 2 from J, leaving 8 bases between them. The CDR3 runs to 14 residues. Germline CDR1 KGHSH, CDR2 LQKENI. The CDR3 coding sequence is TGTGCCAGCTCACCATTACCAGTCACAGATACGCAGTATTTT. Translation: CASSPLPVTDTQYF.

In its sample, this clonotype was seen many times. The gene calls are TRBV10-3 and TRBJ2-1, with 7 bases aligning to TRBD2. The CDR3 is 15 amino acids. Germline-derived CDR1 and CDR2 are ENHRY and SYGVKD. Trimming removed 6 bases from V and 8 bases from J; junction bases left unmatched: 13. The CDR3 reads CAIRYTGGGFDEQFF. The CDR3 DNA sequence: TGTGCCATCAGGTATACGGGAGGAGGGTTTGATGAGCAGTTCTTC.

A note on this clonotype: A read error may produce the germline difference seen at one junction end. The CDR3 sequence is CASSLRSSETQYF. The CDR3 DNA reads TGTGCTAGCAGCTTACGTTCCTCGGAGACCCAGTACTTC. The chain joins TRBV7-7 to TRBJ2-5; D is unresolved. The germline V gene encodes CDR1 SSHAT and CDR2 FNYEAQ (reference sequence). The CDR3 covers 13 residues.

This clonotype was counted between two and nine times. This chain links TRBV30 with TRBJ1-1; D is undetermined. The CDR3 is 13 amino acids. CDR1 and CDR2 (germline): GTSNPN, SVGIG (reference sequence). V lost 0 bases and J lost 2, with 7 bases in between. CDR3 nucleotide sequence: TGTGCCTGGAGTGTTACGGTCAACACTGAAGCTTTCTTT. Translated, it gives CAWSVTVNTEAFF.

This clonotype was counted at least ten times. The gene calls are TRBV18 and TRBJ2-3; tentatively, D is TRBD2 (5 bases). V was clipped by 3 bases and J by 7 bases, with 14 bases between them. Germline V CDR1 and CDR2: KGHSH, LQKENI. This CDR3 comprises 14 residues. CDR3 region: CASSPSDGIHTQYF. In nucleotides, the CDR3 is TGTGCCAGCTCACCCTCGGACGGGATACATACGCAGTATTTT.

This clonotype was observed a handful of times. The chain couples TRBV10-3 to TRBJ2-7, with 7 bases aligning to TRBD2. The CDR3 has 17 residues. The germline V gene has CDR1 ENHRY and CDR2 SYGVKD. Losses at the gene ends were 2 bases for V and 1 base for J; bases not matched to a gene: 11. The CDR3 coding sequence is TGTGCCATCAGTGAGAAGGTCGGCGGCGGGAGTTCCTACGAGCAGTACTTC. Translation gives CAISEKVGGGSSYEQYF.

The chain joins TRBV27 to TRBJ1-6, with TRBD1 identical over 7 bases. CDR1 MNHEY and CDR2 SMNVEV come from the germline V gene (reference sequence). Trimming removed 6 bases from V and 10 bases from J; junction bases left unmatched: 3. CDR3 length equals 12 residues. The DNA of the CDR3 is TGTGCCAGCAGGCAGGGGGGCTCACCCCTCCACTTT. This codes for CASRQGGSPLHF.

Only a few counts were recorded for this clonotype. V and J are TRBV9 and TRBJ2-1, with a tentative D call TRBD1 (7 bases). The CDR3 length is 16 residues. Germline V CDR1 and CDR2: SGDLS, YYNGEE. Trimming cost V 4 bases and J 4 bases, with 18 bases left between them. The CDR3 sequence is CASSSQGGVSYNEQFF. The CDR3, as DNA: TGTGCCAGCAGCTCCCAGGGGGGAGTATCGTACAATGAGCAGTTCTTC.

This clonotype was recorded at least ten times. This CDR3 reads CATADRGAGGTGELFF. CDR3 coding DNA: TGTGCCACCGCGGACCGGGGAGCGGGAGGGACCGGGGAGCTGTTTTTT. The V call is TRBV12-3 or TRBV12-4, the J call TRBJ2-2, with 10 bases lining up with TRBD2. J was trimmed by 5 bases and V by 10 bases; bases with no gene match: 13. CDR3 size: 16 residues.

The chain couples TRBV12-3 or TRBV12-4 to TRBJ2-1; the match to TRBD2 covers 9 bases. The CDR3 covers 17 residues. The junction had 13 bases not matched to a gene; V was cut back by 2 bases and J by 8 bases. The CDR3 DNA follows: TGTGCCAGCAGTTTACTCTTGGGTAGCGGGAGTCCCCATGAGCAGTTCTTC. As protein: CASSLLLGSGSPHEQFF.

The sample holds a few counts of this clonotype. CDR3 bases: TGTGCCAGCTCCGGGACTAGCTTCTCCTACAATGAGCAGTTCTTC. The encoded protein is CASSGTSFSYNEQFF. This chain connects TRBV18 to TRBJ2-1, with 9 positions matching TRBD2. J was trimmed by 0 bases and V by 6 bases; bases with no gene match: 3. The CDR3 loop spans 15 amino acids. CDR1 and CDR2 from the germline V gene are KGHSH and LQKENI. The variable domain in full, with the rest retrieved from reference TRBV18 and TRBJ2-1, is NAGVMQNPRHLVRRRGQEARLRCSPMKGHSHVYWYRQLPEEGLKFMVYLQKENIIDESGMPKERFSAEFPKEGPSILRIQQVVRGDSAAYFCASSGTSFSYNEQFFGPGTRLTVL.

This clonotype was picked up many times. The CDR3 DNA follows: TGTGCCAGCAGTTTAAGGGGAGTGGGTTACGAGCAGTACTTC. It encodes CASSLRGVGYEQYF. This chain connects TRBV28 to TRBJ2-7; D may be TRBD1 or TRBD2 (5 bases each). V lost 2 bases and J 4 bases, leaving 12 bases between the germline ends. This CDR3 contains 14 residues. CDR1 MDHEN and CDR2 SYDVKM come from the germline V gene. Filled out from reference TRBV28 and TRBJ2-7, the complete variable domain reads DVKVTQSSRYLVKRTGEKVFLECVQDMDHENMFWYRQDPGLGLRLIYFSYDVKMKEKGDIPEGYSVSREKKERFSLILESASTNQTSMYLCASSLRGVGYEQYFGPGTRLTVT.

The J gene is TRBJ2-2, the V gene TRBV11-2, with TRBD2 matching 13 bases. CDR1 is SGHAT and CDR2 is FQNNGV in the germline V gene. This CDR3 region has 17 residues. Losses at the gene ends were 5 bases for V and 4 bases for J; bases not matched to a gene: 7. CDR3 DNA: TGTGCCAGCAGCCCCCATCGACTAGCGGGGGGCACCGGGGAGCTGTTTTTT. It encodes CASSPHRLAGGTGELFF. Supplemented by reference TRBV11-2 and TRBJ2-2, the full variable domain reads EAGVAQSPRYKIIEKRQSVAFWCNPISGHATLYWYQQILGQGPKLLIQFQNNGVVDDSQLPKDRFSAERLKGVDSTLKIQPAKLEDSAVYLCASSPHRLAGGTGELFFGEGSRLTVL.

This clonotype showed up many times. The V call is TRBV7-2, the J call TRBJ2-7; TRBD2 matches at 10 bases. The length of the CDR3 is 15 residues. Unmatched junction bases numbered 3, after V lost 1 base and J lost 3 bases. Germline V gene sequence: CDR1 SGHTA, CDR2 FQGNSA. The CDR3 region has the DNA TGTGCCAGCAGCTTAGGGGCTAGCGGGAGCTACGAGCAGTACTTC. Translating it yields CASSLGASGSYEQYF.

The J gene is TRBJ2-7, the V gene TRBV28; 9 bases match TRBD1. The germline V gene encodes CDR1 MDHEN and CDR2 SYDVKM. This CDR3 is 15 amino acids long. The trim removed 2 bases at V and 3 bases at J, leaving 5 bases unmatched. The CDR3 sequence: CASSLGVGQGYEQYF. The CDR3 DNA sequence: TGTGCCAGCAGTTTAGGTGTGGGACAGGGCTACGAGCAGTACTTC. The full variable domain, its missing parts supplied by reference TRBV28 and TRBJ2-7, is DVKVTQSSRYLVKRTGEKVFLECVQDMDHENMFWYRQDPGLGLRLIYFSYDVKMKEKGDIPEGYSVSREKKERFSLILESASTNQTSMYLCASSLGVGQGYEQYFGPGTRLTVT.

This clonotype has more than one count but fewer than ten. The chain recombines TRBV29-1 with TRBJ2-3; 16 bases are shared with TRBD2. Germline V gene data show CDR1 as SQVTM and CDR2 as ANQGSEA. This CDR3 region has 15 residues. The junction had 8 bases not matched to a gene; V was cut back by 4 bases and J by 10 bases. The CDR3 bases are TGCAGCGTTGGATCCGGGACTAGCGGGAGGGCCCCGCAGTATTTT. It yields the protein CSVGSGTSGRAPQYF.

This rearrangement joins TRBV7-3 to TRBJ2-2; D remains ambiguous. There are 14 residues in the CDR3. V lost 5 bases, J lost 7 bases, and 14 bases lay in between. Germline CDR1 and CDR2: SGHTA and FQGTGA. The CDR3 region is CASSPSHGFGELFF. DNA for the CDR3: TGTGCCAGCAGCCCCTCTCACGGTTTCGGGGAGCTGTTTTTT.

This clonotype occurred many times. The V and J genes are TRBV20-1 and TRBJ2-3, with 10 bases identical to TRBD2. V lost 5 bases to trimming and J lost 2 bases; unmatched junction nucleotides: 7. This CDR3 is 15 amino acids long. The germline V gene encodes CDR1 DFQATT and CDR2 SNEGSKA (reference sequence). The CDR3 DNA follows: TGCAGTGCTTCCCTTCTAGCGGGGGACACAGATACGCAGTATTTT. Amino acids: CSASLLAGDTDTQYF.

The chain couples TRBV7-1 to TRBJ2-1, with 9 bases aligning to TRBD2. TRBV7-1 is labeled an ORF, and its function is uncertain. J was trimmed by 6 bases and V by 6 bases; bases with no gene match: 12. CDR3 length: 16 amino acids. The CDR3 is CASRELAGDLSNEQFF. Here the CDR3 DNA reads TGTGCCAGCAGAGAATTAGCGGGAGACCTGAGCAATGAGCAGTTCTTC.

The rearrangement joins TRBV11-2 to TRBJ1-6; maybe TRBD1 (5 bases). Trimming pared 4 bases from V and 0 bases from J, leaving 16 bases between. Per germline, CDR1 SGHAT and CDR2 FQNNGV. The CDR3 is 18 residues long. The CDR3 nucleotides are TGTGCCAGCAGCTCCTCTATCCGGGGGAGCTCCTATAATTCACCCCTCCACTTT. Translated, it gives CASSSSIRGSSYNSPLHF.

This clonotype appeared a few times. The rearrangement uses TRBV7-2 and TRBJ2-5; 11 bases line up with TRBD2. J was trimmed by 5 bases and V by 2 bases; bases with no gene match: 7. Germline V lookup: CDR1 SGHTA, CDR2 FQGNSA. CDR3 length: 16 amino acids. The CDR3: CASSLSSGRAEETQYF. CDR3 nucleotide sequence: TGTGCCAGCAGCTTAAGTAGCGGGAGGGCCGAGGAGACCCAGTACTTC.

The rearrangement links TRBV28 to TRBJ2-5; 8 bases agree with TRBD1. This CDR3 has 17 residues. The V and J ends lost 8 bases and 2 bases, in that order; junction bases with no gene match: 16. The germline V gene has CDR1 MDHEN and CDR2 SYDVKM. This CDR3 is CASVPPGGTGVQETQYF. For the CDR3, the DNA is TGTGCCAGCGTCCCCCCCGGCGGGACAGGCGTTCAAGAGACCCAGTACTTC.

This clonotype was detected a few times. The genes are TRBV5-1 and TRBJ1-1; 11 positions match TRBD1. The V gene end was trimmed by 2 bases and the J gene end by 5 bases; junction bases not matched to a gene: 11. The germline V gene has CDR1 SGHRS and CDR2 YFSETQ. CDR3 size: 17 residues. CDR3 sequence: CASSLFSTGTGGTEAFF. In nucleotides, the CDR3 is TGCGCCAGCAGCTTATTTTCGACCGGGACAGGGGGTACTGAAGCTTTCTTT.